This TCR beta chain was sequenced during a study of CD8 T cells in Susac syndrome (dated by TCRdb to between 2017 and 2020). Study-level background: Of the Susac syndrome patients who were sequenced, six had clinically active disease and roughly eight were in clinical remission. At blood withdrawal, Susac syndrome patients were therapy-naive, treated with corticosteroids (with IVIg additionally given to some), or treated with IVIg alone. Whether CD8+ T cell activation and differentiation in Susac syndrome was antigen driven was tested using repertoire sequencing. CD8+ T cell repertoire clonality was compared between 11 to 12 healthy donors, around 14 Susac syndrome patients and approximately 16 multiple sclerosis patients. Broader findings and caveats from the paper: Clonal expansion was seen in Susac syndrome CD8+ repertoires, peaking in CD8+ TEMRA cells and being greater in clinically active patients than in remitting ones. Approximately 17 and five Susac-specific public clones were found in the total CD8+ and CD8+ TEMRA repertoires, respectively. The number of individuals in the TCR sequencing and HLA analysis was acknowledged as relatively small.

RNA was extracted using the RNeasy kit, and roughly 0.45 to 1 microgram was reverse transcribed with random hexamers. The immunoSEQ multiplex PCR assay, which covers 54 Vbeta and 13 Jbeta segments, was used to amplify TCR beta CDR3 regions. PCR amplification bias was corrected by using a synthetic template baseline for primer optimization and computational correction. Under the source paper's analysis protocol: Only productive sequences were kept, with reads annotated to V, D and J genes according to IMGT and analyzed in immunoSEQ Analyzer. Clonality was computed as one minus Shannon entropy normalized by log2 of the number of productive unique sequences. Public and private clones were assessed among the 100 most prevalent clones of each patient and control. A clone was defined as Susac-specific if it was absent from the healthy and MS cohorts, from some 1,100 published viral clones and from other ImmuneACCESS disease sequences. Starting from the raw public reads, TCRdb applied fastp trimming at Q25, assembled clones with MiXCR and retained in-frame beta chains. CDR3 protein duplicates are merged, each entry listing the most common genes and DNA. The V and J calls reflect TCRdb's pipeline rather than the authors' work. This sample lists more than 70,000 distinct CDR3 sequences; 94% were detected once. The ten largest clonotypes hold about 0.5% of the sample.

Spanning cysteine to phenylalanine, the CDR3 consists of 15 amino acids. Only CDR3 DNA is held: 45 bases, read in frame from base 1. V sheds 4 bases and J sheds 1 base, leaving 12 bases between their ends. From a lookup of the germline V gene (reference sequence), CDR1 and CDR2 are MNHEY and SMNVEV. Worth noting for this clonotype: Which antigen it targets is not known. Base qualities are not provided; no much larger clone lies one nucleotide away.

Peripheral blood CD8+ and CD4+ T cells from healthy donors, Susac syndrome patients and multiple sclerosis patients were profiled by high-throughput TCR beta sequencing. The Susac syndrome patients fulfilled recently defined diagnostic criteria for definite or probable disease. CD8+ TEMRA cells were enriched by FACS, while bulk CD8+ and CD4+ T cells were purified by magnetic negative isolation. Blood was drawn into EDTA tubes, processed within 24 hours, and PBMCs were isolated by density gradient centrifugation. PBMCs destined for TCR sequencing were cryopreserved in liquid nitrogen and later thawed in a 37 °C water bath. The sorted or isolated CD4+, CD8+ and CD8+ TEMRA cells had a purity of 90% or higher.

The sequenced material came from CD8+ T cells from PBMCs. The sequence was collected from a human donor with Susac syndrome. The chain couples TRBV27 to TRBJ2-3; the D gene cannot be resolved reliably. The CDR3 corresponds to CASSSQGGGTDTQYF. Read as DNA, the sequence is TGTGCCAGCAGTTCACAAGGTGGCGGCACAGATACGCAGTATTTT.